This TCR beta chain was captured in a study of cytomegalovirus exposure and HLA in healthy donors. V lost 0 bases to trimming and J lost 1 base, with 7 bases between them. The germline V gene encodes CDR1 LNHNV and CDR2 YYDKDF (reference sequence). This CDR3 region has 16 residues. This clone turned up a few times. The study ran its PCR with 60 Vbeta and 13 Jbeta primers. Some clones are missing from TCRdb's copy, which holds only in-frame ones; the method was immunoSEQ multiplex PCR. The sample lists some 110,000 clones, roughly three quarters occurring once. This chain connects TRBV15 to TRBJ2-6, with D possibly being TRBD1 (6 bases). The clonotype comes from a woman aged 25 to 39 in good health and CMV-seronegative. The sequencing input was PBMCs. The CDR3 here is CATSRDGQSGANVLTF. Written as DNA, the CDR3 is TGTGCCACCAGCAGAGATGGACAGTCTGGGGCCAACGTCCTGACTTTC.